This T cell receptor (beta chain) was obtained from a study of T cells in Graves' hyperthyroidism and ophthalmopathy. Overall study results and limits: Stable hyperthyroidism was separated from ophthalmopathy by a model based on 13 V-J features.

Patients showing uncontrolled infection, other autoimmune disease, pregnancy or lactation were ineligible. Researchers amplified the TCR beta CDR3 regions from RNA transcripts. RT-PCR in the first round (using the HTBI primer set) targeted the TCR CDR3. TCRdb re-called the multiplex PCR reads through MiXCR, storing one row per CDR3 protein. The sample lists some 600,000 distinct CDR3 sequences, about 14% occurring once. This clonotype was observed many times. Its antigen is undetermined. Sequenced sample: blood. This TCR was sampled from a woman in her 30s with Graves' hyperthyroidism that later progressed to Graves' ophthalmopathy.

The CDR3: CASSLGDRYYEQYF. The CDR3 bases are TGTGCCAGCAGCTTGGGTGACAGGTACTACGAGCAGTACTTC. The chain recombines TRBV5-6 with TRBJ2-7, with TRBD1 as a possible D gene (6 bases). The CDR3 loop spans 14 amino acids. The ends were cut back, 0 bases at V and 3 bases at J, with 10 bases in the middle. Looked up from germline, CDR1 is SGHDT and CDR2 is YYEEEE. Drawing the rest from reference TRBV5-6 and TRBJ2-7, the complete variable domain is DAGVTQSPTHLIKTRGQQVTLRCSPKSGHDTVSWYQQALGQGPQFIFQYYEEEERQRGNFPDRFSGHQFPNYSSELNVNALLLGDSALYLCASSLGDRYYEQYFGPGTRLTVT.